A single sample gave rise to the 32 T cell receptor beta chains below, sequenced in a study of blood T cell repertoires in COVID-19. Assay used: immunoSEQ multiplex PCR; TCRdb lists only in-frame clones, some missing. Of roughly 250,000 clones in the sample, 75% to 90% were seen once. The sequenced material came from PBMCs or T cells enriched from blood (not recorded which). The receptor source for this set is a woman between 50 and 59 years old who had recovered from COVID-19.

A few counts support this clone. The J gene is TRBJ1-2, the V gene TRBV28; weak D call: TRBD1 (5 bases). CDR1 is MDHEN, CDR2 SYDVKM, per germline. The V and J ends lost 6 bases and 2 bases respectively, with 16 bases between them. CDR3 length: 15 amino acids. The CDR3 nucleotides read TGTGCCAGCAGATCTCCGGGGGGAGGGAACTATGGCTACACCTTC. It translates to CASRSPGGGNYGYTF.

The chain links TRBV13 to TRBJ2-1; weak D call: TRBD2 (6 bases). The CDR3 covers 14 residues. V was pared by 3 bases and J by 7 bases, with 13 bases between. Germline values: CDR1 PRHDT, CDR2 FYEKMQ (reference sequence). The chain's CDR3 is CASSFFGGFNEQFF. The CDR3 nucleotides read TGTGCCAGCAGCTTTTTCGGGGGTTTTAATGAGCAGTTCTTC.

The chain uses TRBV11-2 and TRBJ1-5; TRBD1 matches at 7 bases. With 5 bases clipped from V and 3 bases from J, the junction kept 7 bases outside the gene matches. CDR3 length: 15 amino acids. Germline CDR1 is SGHAT and CDR2 is FQNNGV. The CDR3: CASSTGTADNQPQHF. The CDR3 DNA sequence: TGTGCCAGCAGCACAGGGACAGCGGACAATCAGCCCCAGCATTTT.

J is TRBJ1-1 and V is TRBV29-1, with TRBD1 matching over 7 bases. The CDR3 loop spans 16 amino acids. The germline CDR1 and CDR2 sequences are SQVTM and ANQGSEA. The junction had 8 bases not matched to a gene; V was cut back by 1 base and J by 0 bases. The CDR3 DNA reads TGCAGCGTTGAAGGGACAGAGGGGGCCCTGAACACTGAAGCTTTCTTT. Translating it yields CSVEGTEGALNTEAFF.

The count of this clone is one. The chain links TRBV19 to TRBJ2-7; TRBD2 aligns across 14 bases. Losses at the gene ends were 4 bases for V and 5 bases for J; bases not matched to a gene: 4. The CDR3 consists of 15 residues. CDR1 is LNHDA, CDR2 SQIVND, per germline (reference sequence). The CDR3: CASSKPGLAGDEQYF. The CDR3 nucleotides are TGTGCCAGTAGTAAACCGGGACTAGCGGGAGACGAGCAGTACTTC.

Written as DNA, the CDR3 is TGTGCCAGCAGCGCGGACAGTTACGAGCAGTACTTC. Amino acid sequence: CASSADSYEQYF. The V gene is TRBV11-2, the J gene TRBJ2-7; a weak D match, TRBD1 (6 bases). The CDR3 runs to 12 residues. Per the germline V gene, CDR1 is SGHAT and CDR2 is FQNNGV. V was clipped by 5 bases and J by 4 bases, with 9 bases between them.

V and J are TRBV5-5 and TRBJ1-5; D remains unclear. CDR3 size: 16 residues. Trimming pared 4 bases from V and 4 bases from J, leaving 18 bases between. Germline V CDR1 and CDR2: SGHKS, YYEKEE (reference sequence). For the CDR3, the DNA is TGTGCCAGCAGCATCACGGTTTTAGCGGGGAATCAGCCCCAGCATTTT. Its translation is CASSITVLAGNQPQHF.

This clone was seen once. The V and J genes are TRBV29-1 and TRBJ2-7; D may be TRBD2 (6 bases). Germline assignment: CDR1 SQVTM and CDR2 ANQGSEA. There are 11 residues in the CDR3. Trimming removed 0 bases at V and 9 bases at J, with 9 bases between. In DNA form, the CDR3 reads TGCAGCGTTGAAGAGGGAGGAGGGCAGTACTTC. It encodes CSVEEGGGQYF.

This rearrangement joins TRBV5-4 to TRBJ2-2; TRBD2 matches 11 bases. Germline CDR1 and CDR2: SGHNT and YYREEE (reference sequence). V trimming: 3 bases; J trimming: 2 bases; junction bases outside the gene matches: 6. The CDR3 has 17 residues. The CDR3 coding sequence is TGTGCCAGCAGCTGGGATAGCGGGAGGGCCAACACCGGGGAGCTGTTTTTT. Encoded protein: CASSWDSGRANTGELFF.

CDR3 in DNA: TGTGCCAGCAGCTTAGACGGGGTTTCTGGAAACACCATATATTTT. Translated: CASSLDGVSGNTIYF. V gene TRBV7-2 combines with J gene TRBJ1-3, with unresolved D. Trimming took off 1 base at V and 1 base at J, with 8 bases between the two ends. The CDR3 consists of 15 residues. CDR1 is SGHTA and CDR2 is FQGNSA in the germline V gene.

The V call is TRBV6-4, the J call TRBJ2-3; D perhaps matches TRBD2 (6 bases). CDR1 is MRHNA, CDR2 SNTAGT, per germline. The V gene lost 8 bases and the J gene lost 2 bases, with 26 bases spanning the gap. The CDR3 contains 18 residues. The CDR3: CASRGFGSTRTTTDTQYF. CDR3 nucleotide sequence: TGTGCCAGCCGCGGCTTTGGGTCGACACGGACTACCACAGATACGCAGTATTTT.

The chain combines TRBV10-3 with TRBJ2-1; D call uncertain. Germline V lookup: CDR1 ENHRY, CDR2 SYGVKD. The CDR3 length is 13 residues. The V gene lost 5 bases and the J gene lost 6 bases, with 11 bases spanning the gap. The CDR3 spells CAISNEELNEQFF. Written as DNA, the CDR3 is TGTGCCATCAGTAATGAGGAACTCAATGAGCAGTTCTTC.

This clone has ten or more counts. The chain's CDR3 is CASTPGGTTATEAFF. The CDR3 DNA sequence: TGTGCCAGCACCCCTGGGGGCACCACGGCCACTGAAGCTTTCTTT. This chain joins TRBV4-2 and TRBJ1-1, with a weak D call TRBD1 (6 bases). With 7 bases removed from V and 4 bases from J, the gap between germline ends came to 19 bases. The germline CDR1 and CDR2 sequences are LGHNA and YNFKEQ. There are 15 residues in the CDR3.

The rearrangement links TRBV18 to TRBJ2-3; perhaps TRBD2 as D (6 bases). CDR1 and CDR2 from the germline V gene are KGHSH and LQKENI. Trimming took off 3 bases at V and 3 bases at J, with 10 bases between the two ends. The CDR3 loop spans 14 amino acids. CDR3 nucleotide sequence: TGTGCCAGCTCACCCGCGACTAGGACAGATACGCAGTATTTT. This sequence encodes CASSPATRTDTQYF.

The V and J genes are TRBV9 and TRBJ2-7, with D maybe TRBD2 (6 bases). The germline V gene encodes CDR1 SGDLS and CDR2 YYNGEE. CDR3 length: 15 residues. The V end was cut by 5 bases, the J end by 2 bases, with 17 bases between. The CDR3 sequence: CASSPGGGITYEQYF. The CDR3 DNA reads TGTGCCAGCAGTCCGGGCGGCGGGATCACCTACGAGCAGTACTTC.

Here the CDR3 DNA reads TGCGCCAGCAGCTTGGAACAGGGGCGTATGCTAGAGAACACTGAAGCTTTCTTT. Its translation is CASSLEQGRMLENTEAFF. The chain uses TRBV5-1 and TRBJ1-1, with 7 bases matching TRBD1. V shed 0 bases and J 1 base; nucleotides not matched to a gene: 12. From germline, CDR1 is SGHRS and CDR2 YFSETQ. The CDR3 totals 18 residues.

The V call is TRBV27, the J call TRBJ1-5, with 10 bases lining up with TRBD1. CDR3 length equals 14 residues. With 5 bases clipped from V and 2 bases from J, the junction kept 0 bases outside the gene matches. Germline CDR1 reads MNHEY; CDR2 reads SMNVEV (reference sequence). This chain's CDR3 is CASSGTGGNQPQHF. The CDR3 DNA reads as TGTGCCAGCAGTGGGACAGGGGGCAATCAGCCCCAGCATTTT.

This clone was counted a few times. The chain joins TRBV11-2 to TRBJ2-7, with 8 bases aligning to TRBD2. The germline V gene has CDR1 SGHAT and CDR2 FQNNGV. With 5 bases clipped from V and 2 bases from J, the junction kept 8 bases outside the gene matches. The CDR3 extends over 15 amino acids. The CDR3 sequence: CASSLTSSGPYEQYF. The CDR3 bases are TGTGCCAGCAGCCTCACCTCTAGCGGGCCCTACGAGCAGTACTTC.

The chain uses TRBV9 and TRBJ2-2; D perhaps matches TRBD1 (5 bases). The germline CDR1 and CDR2 sequences are SGDLS and YYNGEE. CDR3 length equals 17 residues. V was trimmed by 0 bases and J by 2 bases, leaving 14 bases between them. The CDR3 spells CASSVELLGRNTGELFF. As DNA, the CDR3 is TGTGCCAGCAGCGTAGAGCTGTTGGGGCGCAACACCGGGGAGCTGTTTTTT. The whole variable domain, filled in from reference TRBV9 and TRBJ2-2, reads DSGVTQTPKHLITATGQRVTLRCSPRSGDLSVYWYQQSLDQGLQFLIQYYNGEERAKGNILERFSAQQFPDLHSELNLSSLELGDSALYFCASSVELLGRNTGELFFGEGSRLTVL.

The gene calls are TRBV20-1 and TRBJ1-2; no firm D call. The CDR3 has 11 amino acids. V was pared by 1 base and J by 7 bases, with 7 bases between. Germline values: CDR1 DFQATT, CDR2 SNEGSKA (reference sequence). The CDR3 bases are TGCAGTGCTAGAGGTGGCGGTGGCTACACCTTC. This gives the protein CSARGGGGYTF.

This rearrangement joins TRBV5-1 to TRBJ1-1; a possible D gene is TRBD1 (6 bases). The V gene lost 1 base and the J gene lost 4 bases, with 11 bases spanning the gap. This CDR3 is built from 14 residues. The germline gives CDR1 SGHRS, CDR2 YFSETQ. CDR3 loop: CASSLHAGVTEAFF. The CDR3 nucleotides are TGCGCCAGCAGCTTGCATGCAGGGGTCACTGAAGCTTTCTTT.

The chain carries TRBV28 and TRBJ2-2; 9 positions match TRBD2. CDR3 length equals 19 residues. V lost 4 bases, J lost 4 bases, and 16 bases stayed unmatched. The germline V gene has CDR1 MDHEN and CDR2 SYDVKM. CDR3 protein: CASSSLLAGEQMGTGELFF. For the CDR3, the DNA is TGTGCCAGCAGTTCACTATTAGCGGGAGAGCAAATGGGCACCGGGGAGCTGTTTTTT. The entire variable domain, with the rest obtained from reference TRBV28 and TRBJ2-2, is as follows: DVKVTQSSRYLVKRTGEKVFLECVQDMDHENMFWYRQDPGLGLRLIYFSYDVKMKEKGDIPEGYSVSREKKERFSLILESASTNQTSMYLCASSSLLAGEQMGTGELFFGEGSRLTVL.

The rearrangement links TRBV18 to TRBJ2-7; D possibly corresponds to TRBD1 (5 bases). Germline V gene lookup returns CDR1 KGHSH and CDR2 LQKENI. Trimming removed 5 bases at V and 7 bases at J, with 12 bases between. There are 12 residues in the CDR3. Written as DNA, the CDR3 is TGTGCCAGCTCAGGGCAGGGAAGAGAGCAGTACTTC. Translation gives CASSGQGREQYF.

This chain joins TRBV27 and TRBJ1-1; maybe TRBD1 (5 bases). Germline CDR1 and CDR2: MNHEY and SMNVEV (reference sequence). This CDR3 comprises 14 residues. The V and J ends lost 2 bases and 5 bases respectively, with 12 bases between them. CDR3 bases: TGTGCCAGCAGTTTACAGGGTCTCAGTACTGAAGCTTTCTTT. Protein: CASSLQGLSTEAFF.

The chain joins TRBV28 to TRBJ2-7, with D possibly TRBD1 on 6 matching bases. The CDR3 is made up of 15 amino acids. V shed 5 bases and J shed 3 bases, with 17 bases lying between them. In germline, CDR1 is MDHEN, CDR2 SYDVKM. Here the CDR3 reads CASSIGQGNIYEQYF. The DNA for the CDR3 is TGTGCCAGCAGTATAGGGCAGGGGAATATCTACGAGCAGTACTTC.

This clone has only a few counts. The J gene is TRBJ1-6, the V gene TRBV6-5; D gene unclear. Between the trimmed V and J ends, which lost 6 bases and 7 bases, there was a span of 13 bases. Looked up from germline, CDR1 is MNHEY and CDR2 is SVGAGI. The CDR3 is 14 residues long. This CDR3 is CASSALRSNSPLHF. The CDR3 region has the DNA TGTGCCAGCAGCGCTCTCAGATCGAATTCACCCCTCCACTTT.

This chain uses TRBV9 with TRBJ2-1; 12 positions agree with TRBD2. In germline, CDR1 is SGDLS, CDR2 YYNGEE. This CDR3 contains 16 residues. V lost 3 bases, J lost 10 bases, and 11 bases stayed unmatched. The DNA of the CDR3 is TGTGCCAGCAGCGCCCCGGGACTAGCGGGTTCTACGGAGCAGTTCTTC. Translation: CASSAPGLAGSTEQFF.

This clone has a handful of counts. The DNA for the CDR3 is TGTGCCAGCAGTTTACCAGGGGGGTCTGGAAACACCATATATTTT. This encodes CASSLPGGSGNTIYF. The genes are TRBV28 and TRBJ1-3, with 7 bases identical to TRBD1. Trimming took 2 bases from V and 1 from J; bases not matched to a gene: 2. This CDR3 has 15 amino acids. Per the germline V gene, CDR1 is MDHEN and CDR2 is SYDVKM.

J is TRBJ2-3 and V is TRBV7-9; TRBD1 might be the D (5 bases). Germline CDR1 and CDR2: SEHNR and FQNEAQ (reference sequence). The CDR3 runs to 13 residues. Trimming took off 7 bases at V and 0 bases at J, with 8 bases between the two ends. The CDR3 protein is CASTQDSTDTQYF. In nucleotides, the CDR3 is TGTGCCAGCACACAGGACAGCACAGATACGCAGTATTTT. Full variable domain (missing parts from reference TRBV7-9 and TRBJ2-3): DTGVSQNPRHKITKRGQNVTFRCDPISEHNRLYWYRQTLGQGPEFLTYFQNEAQLEKSRLLSDRFSAERPKGSFSTLEIQRTEQGDSAMYLCASTQDSTDTQYFGPGTRLTVL.

The chain carries TRBV25-1 and TRBJ1-1; perhaps TRBD1 as D (6 bases). The CDR3 length is 16 residues. The germline CDR1 and CDR2 sequences are MGHDK and SYGVNS. V was shortened by 0 bases and J by 6 bases, with 17 bases between the two germline ends. The CDR3 here is CASSEYIGGGSAEAFF. As DNA, the CDR3 is TGTGCCAGCAGTGAATATATAGGGGGGGGATCCGCTGAAGCTTTCTTT.

The chain couples TRBV7-9 to TRBJ2-5; 8 positions agree with TRBD1. CDR1 and CDR2 (germline): SEHNR, FQNEAQ (reference sequence). With 5 bases clipped from V and 5 bases from J, the junction kept 7 bases outside the gene matches. The CDR3 extends over 14 amino acids. CDR3 loop: CASSPQGAYETQYF. Here the CDR3 DNA reads TGTGCCAGCAGCCCGCAGGGGGCTTACGAGACCCAGTACTTC.

The chain has TRBV4-1 and TRBJ1-6; 8 bases are shared with TRBD1. The CDR3 is 17 residues long. V lost 5 bases to trimming and J lost 2 bases; unmatched junction nucleotides: 8. The V gene's germline CDR1 is MGHRA and CDR2 YSYEKL. The CDR3 DNA is TGCGCCAGCAGCACTCGACAGGGGTTGACCTATAATTCACCCCTCCACTTT. Encoded protein: CASSTRQGLTYNSPLHF.